This record covers a single TCR beta chain. What it binds is not known. Using immunoSEQ multiplex PCR, the repertoire was profiled, and TCRdb retains in-frame clones only, with some absent. The data contain a few hundred thousand clones, around four fifths of them seen just once; the ten biggest clones take up more than 6%. This CDR3 contains 16 residues. The V segment lost 2 bases and the J segment 1 base; nucleotides outside the gene matches: 8. Per germline, CDR1 MNHEY and CDR2 SVGAGI. The data were taken from a study of cytotoxic CD8 clonotypes in ibrutinib-treated CLL. Study-level points and caveats: Baseline clonality, above age-matched healthy donor levels, tracked circulating CD8+ T-cell counts.

The chain is built from TRBV6-5 and TRBJ2-7, with 7 bases matching TRBD2. Material: PBMCs, obtained before ibrutinib treatment. This TCR was sampled from a human donor with chronic lymphocytic leukemia. The CDR3 reads CASSYRRLAESYEQYF. DNA of the CDR3: TGTGCCAGCAGTTACCGGAGGCTAGCGGAGTCCTACGAGCAGTACTTC.